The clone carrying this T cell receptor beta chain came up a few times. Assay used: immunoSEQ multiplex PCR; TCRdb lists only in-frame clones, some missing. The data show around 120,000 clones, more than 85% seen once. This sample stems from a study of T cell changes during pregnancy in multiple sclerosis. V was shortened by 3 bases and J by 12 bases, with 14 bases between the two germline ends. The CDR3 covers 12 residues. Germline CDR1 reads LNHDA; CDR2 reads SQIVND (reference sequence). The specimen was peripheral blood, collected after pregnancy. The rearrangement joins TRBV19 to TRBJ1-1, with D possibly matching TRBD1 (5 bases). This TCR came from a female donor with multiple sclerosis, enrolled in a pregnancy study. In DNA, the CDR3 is TGTGCCAGTAGTATCACAGGCATAGCAACTTTCTTT. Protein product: CASSITGIATFF.